This T cell receptor (beta chain) came from a study of shared clonotypes between healthy human individuals. Naive CD8 cells, CD45RO-negative and positively selected for CCR7, excluded terminally differentiated effector memory CD45RA+ cells. There were only Caucasian adults among the donors, and all lived in Nashville, Tennessee. In germline, CDR1 is SNHLY, CDR2 FYNNEI. V was clipped by 5 bases and J by 4 bases, with 16 bases between them. The CDR3 is 15 residues long. To note about this clone: The antigen is not known.

Findings and limits, study-wide: The study's rarefaction showed incomplete sorted-subset sequencing despite large depth.

For every subset, genomic DNA was evenly distributed across several immunoSEQ plates. The data were produced by immunoSEQ multiplex PCR, yet TCRdb's version contains in-frame clones alone and is incomplete. Here the sample spans 2 million or so clones, about 95% being singletons. The sample was naive CD8+ T cells sorted from blood. The chain couples TRBV2 to TRBJ2-3; possible D gene TRBD1, 8 bases. This receptor was identified in a man aged 18 to 30 in good health. The CDR3 sequence is CASSTSQGGADTQYF. CDR3 coding DNA: TGTGCCAGCAGTACGTCACAGGGGGGGGCAGATACGCAGTATTTT.